One and the same sample provided the 24 T cell receptor beta chains below, sequenced in a study of blood T cell repertoires in COVID-19. Clones were read by immunoSEQ multiplex PCR, and TCRdb kept only the in-frame ones, dropping some. The top ten hold roughly 8% of the sample, which has some 250,000 clones, roughly 81% seen once. Sequenced input: peripheral blood. Every receptor here comes from a woman older than 75 with COVID-19, enrolled during active disease.

The V call is TRBV6-4, the J call TRBJ2-3; a weak D match, TRBD1 (5 bases). CDR1 MRHNA and CDR2 SNTAGT come from the germline V gene. Trimming cost V 2 bases and J 5 bases, with 8 bases left between them. CDR3 length equals 13 residues. The CDR3 coding sequence is TGTGCCAGCAGTGACAGCCAGGGAGATACGCAGTATTTT. Amino acids: CASSDSQGDTQYF.

V and J are TRBV10-3 and TRBJ2-1; maybe TRBD2 (5 bases). This CDR3 spans 16 amino acids. From germline, CDR1 is ENHRY and CDR2 SYGVKD. V was trimmed by 6 bases and J by 2 bases, leaving 17 bases between them. The CDR3, as DNA: TGTGCCATCAGCCGCGAGCTGACTATTACCTACAATGAGCAGTTCTTC. It is translated as CAISRELTITYNEQFF.

The chain carries TRBV11-2 and TRBJ1-2; no reliable D call. This CDR3 is 16 amino acids long. Deletions cut 5 bases from V and 0 bases from J, with 16 bases between. CDR1 is SGHAT, CDR2 FQNNGV, per germline. CDR3 loop: CASSVFRRGSNYGYTF. CDR3 sequence (DNA): TGTGCCAGCAGCGTATTTAGGCGGGGATCTAACTATGGCTACACCTTC.

The genes are TRBV6-5 and TRBJ1-2; 9 positions agree with TRBD1. Trimming took 7 bases from V and 0 from J; bases not matched to a gene: 3. Per germline, CDR1 MNHEY and CDR2 SVGAGI. The CDR3 runs to 14 residues. The CDR3 here is CASTRDRANYGYTF. The DNA of the CDR3 is TGTGCCAGCACCCGGGACAGGGCTAACTATGGCTACACCTTC.

This chain links TRBV7-9 with TRBJ1-2; 8 nucleotides match TRBD1. V shed 3 bases and J 11 bases; nucleotides not matched to a gene: 5. There are 12 residues in the CDR3. The germline CDR1 and CDR2 sequences are SEHNR and FQNEAQ (reference sequence). CDR3 DNA: TGTGCCAGCAGCTTGGGGGACAGGAGTTACACCTTC. Translating gives CASSLGDRSYTF. Together with reference TRBV7-9 and TRBJ1-2, the CDR3 gives the full variable domain: DTGVSQNPRHKITKRGQNVTFRCDPISEHNRLYWYRQTLGQGPEFLTYFQNEAQLEKSRLLSDRFSAERPKGSFSTLEIQRTEQGDSAMYLCASSLGDRSYTFGSGTRLTVV.

This sequence joins TRBV13 and TRBJ2-7; D gene uncertain. The germline V gene encodes CDR1 PRHDT and CDR2 FYEKMQ (reference sequence). Trimming removed 5 bases at V and 2 bases at J, with 13 bases between. There are 14 residues in the CDR3. Here the CDR3 reads CASSPEPVTYEQYF. CDR3 sequence (DNA): TGTGCCAGCAGCCCCGAACCGGTAACCTACGAGCAGTACTTC.

V and J are TRBV28 and TRBJ1-2; no clear D gene. This CDR3 spans 13 amino acids. Trimming took off 5 bases at V and 8 bases at J, with 15 bases between the two ends. Per germline, CDR1 MDHEN and CDR2 SYDVKM. The CDR3 nucleotides read TGTGCCAGCAGTACCGTCTTCGCCGGGGGCTACACCTTC. This sequence encodes CASSTVFAGGYTF.

The chain couples TRBV10-3 to TRBJ1-5, with a weak D call TRBD1 (6 bases). V was clipped by 3 bases and J by 6 bases, with 12 bases between them. This CDR3 is built from 14 residues. Germline V gene lookup returns CDR1 ENHRY and CDR2 SYGVKD. The CDR3 coding sequence is TGTGCCATCAGTGATCAGGGGATGGGTCAGCCCCAGCATTTT. It is translated as CAISDQGMGQPQHF.

This clone was seen once. The rearrangement joins TRBV24-1 to TRBJ2-2; unclear D gene. This CDR3 comprises 12 residues. Trimming pared 7 bases from V and 3 bases from J, leaving 5 bases between. Per the germline V gene, CDR1 is KGHDR and CDR2 is SFDVKD. The CDR3 nucleotides are TGTGCCACCAGGAGTTACACCGGGGAGCTGTTTTTT. Translating it yields CATRSYTGELFF.

V usage is TRBV28 and J usage is TRBJ2-1, with no clear D. The V and J ends lost 5 bases and 11 bases respectively, with 13 bases between them. Germline values: CDR1 MDHEN, CDR2 SYDVKM. CDR3 size: 12 residues. CDR3 coding DNA: TGTGCCAGCAGTGACCCCCTACTAAAGCAGTTCTTC. Translation gives CASSDPLLKQFF.

This sequence joins TRBV7-9 and TRBJ1-6, with D unresolved. Germline V gene sequence: CDR1 SEHNR, CDR2 FQNEAQ (reference sequence). The CDR3 has 14 residues. V lost 5 bases, J lost 9 bases, and 14 bases lay in between. This CDR3 reads CASSHSPFSSPLHF. CDR3 nucleotide sequence: TGTGCCAGCAGCCATTCTCCATTCAGTTCACCCCTCCACTTT.

This clone was detected only a few times. The rearrangement uses TRBV5-5 and TRBJ1-2, with 7 bases matching TRBD1. Germline CDR1 is SGHKS and CDR2 is YYEKEE (reference sequence). V was pared by 4 bases and J by 4 bases, with 7 bases of the junction left unmatched. The CDR3 has 14 amino acids. The CDR3 region is CASSPGTAVYGYTF. CDR3 sequence (DNA): TGTGCCAGCAGCCCCGGGACAGCCGTCTATGGCTACACCTTC.

This chain links TRBV5-1 with TRBJ2-7; maybe TRBD2 (6 bases). The CDR3 has 15 residues. Per germline, CDR1 SGHRS and CDR2 YFSETQ. V was cut by 5 bases and J by 3 bases, with 18 bases left in between. The CDR3 DNA reads TGCGCCAGCAGTGTGAACGGGGGTAGTTTCTACGAGCAGTACTTC. Protein: CASSVNGGSFYEQYF.

The chain has TRBV3-1 (or the pseudogene TRBV3-2) and TRBJ2-1, with 9 bases identical to TRBD1. J gave up 8 bases and V 5 bases, and 10 bases lay outside the gene matches. In germline, CDR1 is LGHDT, CDR2 YNNKEL (reference sequence). The CDR3 has 15 residues. The CDR3 nucleotides read TGTGCCAGCAGCTTTCCGGGACAGGGTGACTATGAGCAGTTCTTC. This translates into CASSFPGQGDYEQFF.

The chain employs TRBV18 and TRBJ2-1, with 8 nucleotides matching TRBD1. Germline V gene data show CDR1 as KGHSH and CDR2 as LQKENI. The CDR3 runs 14 residues. V lost 3 bases and J lost 6; bases outside the gene matches: 4. The CDR3 region is CASSPGTGSNEQFF. Here the CDR3 DNA reads TGTGCCAGCTCACCCGGGACAGGTTCCAATGAGCAGTTCTTC.

V gene TRBV6-4 combines with J gene TRBJ1-1; D might be TRBD1 (5 bases). Trimming cost V 0 bases and J 5 bases, with 10 bases left between them. The germline gives CDR1 MRHNA, CDR2 SNTAGT. This CDR3 is 14 amino acids long. Here the CDR3 reads CASSDSRRGTEAFF. As DNA, the CDR3 is TGTGCCAGCAGTGACTCTCGGCGGGGGACTGAAGCTTTCTTT.

The chain recombines TRBV19 with TRBJ2-1, with 7 bases fitting TRBD2. CDR1 and CDR2 (germline): LNHDA, SQIVND (reference sequence). The trim removed 5 bases at V and 8 bases at J, leaving 6 bases unmatched. The CDR3 has 13 residues. Here the CDR3 reads CASSLSTSHEQFF. For the CDR3, the DNA is TGTGCCAGTAGTTTGTCGACTAGCCATGAGCAGTTCTTC.

This rearrangement joins TRBV24-1 to TRBJ1-4; D gene unclear. CDR3 length: 13 residues. In germline, CDR1 is KGHDR, CDR2 SFDVKD. V gave up 4 bases and J gave up 8 bases, with 10 bases separating them. CDR3 in amino acids: CATSEARGEKLFF. Written as DNA, the CDR3 is TGTGCCACCAGTGAAGCCCGAGGAGAAAAACTGTTTTTT.

This chain links TRBV5-1 with TRBJ1-1; 10 bases map to TRBD1. This CDR3 is 15 amino acids long. Looked up from germline, CDR1 is SGHRS and CDR2 is YFSETQ. J gave up 1 base and V 4 bases, and 4 bases lay outside the gene matches. CDR3: CASSRQGARNTEAFF. CDR3 nucleotides: TGCGCCAGCAGCCGACAGGGGGCACGGAACACTGAAGCTTTCTTT.

The chain combines TRBV6-4 with TRBJ1-3; no firm D call. Germline V gives CDR1 MRHNA, CDR2 SNTAGT. CDR3 size: 14 residues. Trimming cost V 11 bases and J 0 bases, with 14 bases left between them. The CDR3 nucleotides are TGTGCCGAGGGAGGGATCGACTCTGGAAACACCATATATTTT. The encoded protein is CAEGGIDSGNTIYF.

V is TRBV2 and J is TRBJ2-1, with D perhaps matching TRBD2 (7 bases). The CDR3 covers 16 residues. V was trimmed by 4 bases and J by 0 bases, leaving 13 bases between them. Per the germline V gene, CDR1 is SNHLY and CDR2 is FYNNEI. DNA of the CDR3: TGTGCCAGCAGTGGGGTAGGGGGGGTCTCCTACAATGAGCAGTTCTTC. It is translated as CASSGVGGVSYNEQFF.

V is TRBV5-1 and J is TRBJ1-1; D might be TRBD1 (6 bases). Trimming stripped 0 bases from V and 0 bases from J, with 9 bases between. From germline, CDR1 is SGHRS and CDR2 YFSETQ. The CDR3 runs to 15 residues. The CDR3 sequence is CASSLVDRLNTEAFF. Here the CDR3 DNA reads TGCGCCAGCAGCTTGGTGGACAGATTGAACACTGAAGCTTTCTTT. The full variable domain, its missing parts supplied by reference TRBV5-1 and TRBJ1-1, is KAGVTQTPRYLIKTRGQQVTLSCSPISGHRSVSWYQQTPGQGLQFLFEYFSETQRNKGNFPGRFSGRQFSNSRSEMNVSTLELGDSALYLCASSLVDRLNTEAFFGQGTRLTVV.

For this clone: In the same sample, other DNA sequences code for this CDR3. The gene calls are TRBV18 and TRBJ2-7, with TRBD1 matching 7 bases. Germline V gene lookup returns CDR1 KGHSH and CDR2 LQKENI. With V trimmed by 4 bases and J by 0 bases, 3 bases remained unmatched. The CDR3 consists of 14 residues. The CDR3 nucleotides are TGTGCCAGCTCACTGGACAGGAGCTCCTACGAGCAGTACTTC. This codes for CASSLDRSSYEQYF.

The rearrangement links TRBV11-2 to TRBJ2-1, with TRBD2 matching 7 bases. Germline trimming cut 3 bases from V and 8 bases from J; bases unmatched to any gene: 13. Germline loops: CDR1 SGHAT, CDR2 FQNNGV. This CDR3 is 16 amino acids long. In nucleotides, the CDR3 is TGTGCCAGCAGCTTCAGCGCCGGGACTATAAGCCATGAGCAGTTCTTC. This encodes CASSFSAGTISHEQFF.